Listed below are T cell receptor beta chains from one sample, sequenced in a study of blood T cell repertoires in COVID-19. Data came from immunoSEQ multiplex PCR; TCRdb stores just in-frame clones and leaves some out. The sample contains approximately 69,000 clones, around four fifths of which appear only once. The sequenced sample was peripheral blood. The receptors here all came from a woman at least 80 years old with acute or convalescent COVID-19. Each CDR3 is given with its conserved first and last residue. Fields, in order: clone size, D gene, J gene, V gene, CDR3 DNA, CDR3 protein. A D gene is named only where the DNA matches it firmly. Part of the rows lack a size; the others show once, few, many or a class for expanded clones.

NA	TRBD2	TRBJ2-1	TRBV7-8	TGTGCCAGCAGCATGGGACTAGCGGAGTACAATGAGCAGTTCTTC	CASSMGLAEYNEQFF
NA	TRBD1	TRBJ1-6	TRBV9	TGTGCCAGCAGCGTAACGGGACAGGGAGGGGGTAATAATTCACCCCTCCACTTT	CASSVTGQGGGNNSPLHF
NA	TRBD1	TRBJ1-3	TRBV5-1	TGCGCCAGCAGCCTCACCCCGGGACAGGGGATGAACACCATATATTTT	CASSLTPGQGMNTIYF
NA	NA	TRBJ2-7	TRBV29-1	TGCAGCGTTGAAGATTCTGCAGCGGGCTACGAGCAGTACTTC	CSVEDSAAGYEQYF
NA	NA	TRBJ1-1	TRBV19	TGTGCCAGTAGTTCCTCCGGACAGCGGAACACTGAAGCTTTCTTT	CASSSSGQRNTEAFF
once	TRBD1	TRBJ2-6	TRBV7-2	TGTGCCAGCAGCTTTCAGACAGGGGTCCCAAGCTCTGGGGCCAACGTCCTGACTTTC	CASSFQTGVPSSGANVLTF
NA	TRBD2	TRBJ2-1	TRBV30	TGTGCCTGGAGTCCCCGGACTAGCGGTACTTATAGCTCCTACAATGAGCAGTTCTTC	CAWSPRTSGTYSSYNEQFF
NA	NA	TRBJ1-6	TRBV30	TGTGCCTGTGACAGGAGCGGTTCACCCCTCCACTTT	CACDRSGSPLHF
NA	NA	TRBJ1-1	TRBV30	TGTGCCTGTGCTCGGGGGAACACTGAAGCTTTCTTT	CACARGNTEAFF
NA	TRBD1	TRBJ2-6	TRBV27	TGTGCCAGCAGTCTTCTACAGGGGGCTGGGGCCAACGTCCTGACTTTC	CASSLLQGAGANVLTF
NA	NA	TRBJ2-7	TRBV27	TGTGCCAGCAGTTCCCCTATGAGGTGGGAGCAGTACTTC	CASSSPMRWEQYF
NA	NA	TRBJ1-1	TRBV28	TGTGCCAGCAGTTCATGGATTCGAGCAATCACTGAAGCTTTCTTT	CASSSWIRAITEAFF
NA	TRBD1	TRBJ1-2	TRBV5-4	TGTGCCAGCAGCGAACCCCGGGACAGAGAAATCTATGGCTACACCTTC	CASSEPRDREIYGYTF
NA	TRBD2	TRBJ2-5	TRBV13	TGTGCCAGCAGCTCGGGACTAGCGGGAACTGAGACCCAGTACTTC	CASSSGLAGTETQYF
NA	NA	TRBJ1-1	TRBV3-1/TRBV3-2	TGTGCCAGCAGCCAAGACGGCAGCATGACTAACGCTTTCTTT	CASSQDGSMTNAFF
NA	TRBD1	TRBJ1-2	TRBV6-1	TGTGCCAGCAGTGAAGCGCTGGGACAGGGTGGCTATGGCTACACCTTC	CASSEALGQGGYGYTF
NA	TRBD1	TRBJ2-7	TRBV5-1	TGCGCCAGCAGCACGACAGGGGGATCTCTCGAGCAGTACTTC	CASSTTGGSLEQYF
once	NA	TRBJ1-1	TRBV12-5	TGTGCTAGTGTTTACTTCACGAACACTGAAGCTTTCTTT	CASVYFTNTEAFF
NA	NA	TRBJ2-5	TRBV5-1	TGCGCCAGCAGCCGCATAGCCGGGGAGACCCAGTACTTC	CASSRIAGETQYF
NA	TRBD1	TRBJ2-7	TRBV6-5	TGTGCCAGCCAAAGCCGGGACAGCCCCTACGAGCAGTACTTC	CASQSRDSPYEQYF
NA	TRBD1	TRBJ1-2	TRBV7-9	TGTGCCAGCAGTCGGCAGGGGGCAACAGATGGCTACACCTTC	CASSRQGATDGYTF
NA	NA	TRBJ2-5	TRBV3-1/TRBV3-2	TGTGCCAGCAGCCAAGACCCCCTGATCCGGGAGACCCAGTACTTC	CASSQDPLIRETQYF
NA	TRBD2	TRBJ2-1	TRBV6-2/TRBV6-3	TGTGCCAGCAGTTCCGGACTAGCGGGAGTCCTAGAGCAGTTCTTC	CASSSGLAGVLEQFF
NA	TRBD2	TRBJ2-1	TRBV30	TGTGCCTGGAGCGGACTAGCGGGAGGCGTCAATGAGCAGTTCTTC	CAWSGLAGGVNEQFF
once	TRBD2	TRBJ2-3	TRBV14	TGTGCCAGCAGGGCCGGGGGGGCAGATACGCAGTATTTT	CASRAGGADTQYF
NA	TRBD1	TRBJ1-2	TRBV7-3	TGTGCCAGCAGCCTCGGGACAGGGGTTGTCGGCTACACCTTC	CASSLGTGVVGYTF
NA	TRBD1	TRBJ1-5	TRBV5-8	TGTGCCAGCAGCACAGACAGGGGCGCTGGCAATCAGCCCCAGCATTTT	CASSTDRGAGNQPQHF
NA	TRBD2	TRBJ2-2	TRBV7-9	TGTGCCAGCAGAACTACTAGCGGGAAAACCGGGGAGCTGTTTTTT	CASRTTSGKTGELFF
NA	NA	TRBJ2-5	TRBV24-1	TGTGCCACCAGTACTAGAGGGGCCCAATCGGGGGCCCAGTACTTC	CATSTRGAQSGAQYF
NA	TRBD1	TRBJ1-5	TRBV7-2	TGTGCCAGCAGCTTAGCTCCGACAGGGCTAAATCAGCCCCAGCATTTT	CASSLAPTGLNQPQHF
once	NA	TRBJ2-5	TRBV2	TGTGCCAGCAGTGAAGAGAGGGTCCAAGAGACCCAGTACTTC	CASSEERVQETQYF
NA	TRBD1	TRBJ2-7	TRBV11-3	TGTGCCAGCAGCCCCGGGGCAGGGGGCCGATCCTACGAGCAGTACTTC	CASSPGAGGRSYEQYF
NA	NA	TRBJ1-4	TRBV18	TGTGCCAGCCAACCCGGGAGGGATGAAAAACTGTTTTTT	CASQPGRDEKLFF
once	NA	TRBJ1-1	TRBV2	TGTGCCAGCAGGGAGACGCCATCTCCGAACACTGAAGCTTTCTTT	CASRETPSPNTEAFF
few	TRBD1	TRBJ1-5	TRBV6-6	TGTGCCAGCAGCCCGGACAGGTATAATCAGCCCCAGCATTTT	CASSPDRYNQPQHF
NA	NA	TRBJ2-2	TRBV5-6	TGTGCCAGCAGCTTGGAAACTTGGGGCAGCACCGGGGAGCTGTTTTTT	CASSLETWGSTGELFF
NA	NA	TRBJ2-5	TRBV20-1	TGCAGTGCTAGTAAGGTAGCCAATCAAGAGACCCAGTACTTC	CSASKVANQETQYF
once	TRBD2	TRBJ2-1	TRBV7-2	TGTGCCAGCAGCTTGGGACTAGCGGGAGGGCACAATGAGCAGTTCTTC	CASSLGLAGGHNEQFF
NA	TRBD1	TRBJ2-7	TRBV5-1	TGCGCCAGCAGCAACCGGGACAGGTGGAGTCGGGGGTCCTACGAGCAGTACTTC	CASSNRDRWSRGSYEQYF
NA	TRBD2	TRBJ2-7	TRBV19	TGTGCCAGTAGAGCACTAGCGGACTACGAGCAGTACTTC	CASRALADYEQYF
medium-sized	TRBD1	TRBJ1-4	TRBV5-1	TGCGCCAGCAGCTTGGACAGGGGGCTGGGGGAAAAACTGTTTTTT	CASSLDRGLGEKLFF
few	TRBD1	TRBJ2-7	TRBV5-1	TGCGCCAGCAGCTTGGAGCCGGGACAGGCCTACGAGCAGTACTTC	CASSLEPGQAYEQYF
NA	NA	TRBJ2-3	TRBV24-1	TGTGCCACCAGTCCCAGGGGTAGCACAGATACGCAGTATTTT	CATSPRGSTDTQYF
once	TRBD2	TRBJ2-3	TRBV5-6	TGTGCCAGCAGCTTGGCAGGACTAGCGGGAGTGAAGGCGCAGTATTTT	CASSLAGLAGVKAQYF
NA	NA	TRBJ1-5	TRBV6-5	TGTGCCAGCAGTCAGGGGTGGAAGGATCAGCCCCAGCATTTT	CASSQGWKDQPQHF
NA	NA	TRBJ1-1	TRBV6-5	TGTGCCAGCAGTCCCGAAGGGGTTACGAACACTGAAGCTTTCTTT	CASSPEGVTNTEAFF
NA	NA	TRBJ1-5	TRBV5-1	TGCGCCAGCAGCTCGGGACACCCTAATCAGCCCCAGCATTTT	CASSSGHPNQPQHF
NA	TRBD1	TRBJ1-2	TRBV6-5	TGTGCCAGCAGCCAAAACAGGGGCTATGGCTACACCTTC	CASSQNRGYGYTF
NA	NA	TRBJ2-6	TRBV11-3	TGTGCCAGCAGCTTCCTACTTTCGATAGCTGGGGCCAACGTCCTGACTTTC	CASSFLLSIAGANVLTF
NA	TRBD1	TRBJ2-1	TRBV5-6	TGTGCCAGCAGCTGGGCCCCGGGACAGACTCGAGCTGAGCAGTTCTTC	CASSWAPGQTRAEQFF
NA	TRBD1	TRBJ2-2	TRBV5-1	TGCGCCAGCAGCCCCCAGGGGGTGAGCGGGGAGCTGTTTTTT	CASSPQGVSGELFF
once	NA	TRBJ1-3	TRBV6-2/TRBV6-3	TGTGCCAGCAGTTACGGGACTGCTGGAAACACCATATATTTT	CASSYGTAGNTIYF
NA	TRBD2	TRBJ2-1	TRBV19	TGTGCCAGTACCGTTGGCGGGAGCTCCTACAATGAGCAGTTCTTC	CASTVGGSSYNEQFF
NA	NA	TRBJ1-5	TRBV3-1/TRBV3-2	TGTGCCAGCAGCCAAGTATTTACAACCAATCAGCCCCAGCATTTT	CASSQVFTTNQPQHF